Listed here are 20 T cell receptor beta chains from one sample, sequenced in a study of blood T cell repertoires in COVID-19. Clones were read by immunoSEQ multiplex PCR, and TCRdb kept only the in-frame ones, dropping some. The profile shows about 250,000 clones, approximately 90% of them singletons. Sequencing was performed on peripheral blood. These receptors came from a woman aged 25 to 45 with COVID-19, enrolled during active disease.

V is TRBV6-5 and J is TRBJ1-6; TRBD1 aligns across 7 bases. CDR3 size: 15 residues. The germline gives CDR1 MNHEY, CDR2 SVGAGI. V shed 7 bases, J shed 8 bases, and the junction held 11 bases outside the gene matches. The CDR3 region has the DNA TGTGCCAGCATTTTAGGGGGCCCCGGGGATTCACCCCTCCACTTT. Protein product: CASILGGPGDSPLHF.

This chain joins TRBV27 and TRBJ1-1; 9 bases align to TRBD1. Per the germline V gene, CDR1 is MNHEY and CDR2 is SMNVEV (reference sequence). The CDR3 loop spans 15 amino acids. The ends lost 8 bases at V and 0 bases at J; junction bases unmatched: 7. The CDR3 reads CASSPGTGMNTEAFF. The CDR3 bases are TGTGCCAGCTCCCCCGGGACAGGGATGAACACTGAAGCTTTCTTT.

The chain couples TRBV10-3 to TRBJ1-5; TRBD1 aligns across 9 bases. V gave up 5 bases and J gave up 2 bases; unmatched junction bases: 19. Germline-derived CDR1 and CDR2 are ENHRY and SYGVKD. The CDR3 totals 20 residues. The CDR3 DNA is TGTGCCATCAGTTCCAAACCCGGGACAGGGAATCCCTCCGGCAATCAGCCCCAGCATTTT. Translating gives CAISSKPGTGNPSGNQPQHF.

The rearrangement uses TRBV30 and TRBJ1-5, with 9 positions matching TRBD1. After removal of 3 bases from V and 2 bases from J, the junction contained 2 bases not matched to a gene. The CDR3 is 14 residues long. Germline-derived CDR1 and CDR2 are GTSNPN and SVGIG (reference sequence). The CDR3 loop is CAWSTGGGNQPQHF. The CDR3 coding sequence is TGTGCCTGGAGCACAGGGGGCGGCAATCAGCCCCAGCATTTT.

The rearrangement uses TRBV27 and TRBJ2-6, with D perhaps TRBD1 (5 bases). Per the germline V gene, CDR1 is MNHEY and CDR2 is SMNVEV (reference sequence). V was cut by 6 bases and J by 0 bases, with 9 bases left in between. This CDR3 is built from 15 residues. CDR3 nucleotides: TGTGCCAGCAGCTCAGGGTTCTCTGGGGCCAACGTCCTGACTTTC. Translated: CASSSGFSGANVLTF.

V usage is TRBV11-2 and J usage is TRBJ2-7, with TRBD2 matching over 12 bases. The junction had 6 bases not matched to a gene; V was cut back by 5 bases and J by 1 base. The germline CDR1 and CDR2 sequences are SGHAT and FQNNGV. The CDR3 spans 16 residues. CDR3 loop: CASSPPGLAGSYEQYF. The CDR3 DNA follows: TGTGCCAGCAGCCCGCCAGGACTAGCGGGGTCCTACGAGCAGTACTTC.

This clone was seen a single time. The V and J genes are TRBV27 and TRBJ2-2, with D possibly TRBD2 on 5 matching bases. Looked up from germline, CDR1 is MNHEY and CDR2 is SMNVEV (reference sequence). This CDR3 has 16 residues. Trimming left V 5 bases short and J 4 bases short, with 17 bases between. CDR3 nucleotides: TGTGCCAGCAGTCCCGGTTTAGTTGAGGGCACCGGGGAGCTGTTTTTT. This codes for CASSPGLVEGTGELFF.

This clone was observed a few times. J is TRBJ2-3 and V is TRBV2, with D tentatively TRBD2 (6 bases). Germline V gene sequence: CDR1 SNHLY, CDR2 FYNNEI. The V gene lost 6 bases and the J gene lost 2 bases, with 15 bases spanning the gap. CDR3 length: 15 amino acids. CDR3 DNA: TGTGCCAGCAGCGACCCGGGACTGGCCACAGATACGCAGTATTTT. It specifies CASSDPGLATDTQYF.

The chain employs TRBV10-3 and TRBJ2-3; perhaps TRBD2 as D (6 bases). V was pared by 4 bases and J by 4 bases, with 12 bases between. The germline V gene encodes CDR1 ENHRY and CDR2 SYGVKD. CDR3 size: 14 residues. The CDR3 region is CAISAAGGADTQYF. The CDR3 bases are TGTGCCATCAGTGCGGCGGGCGGGGCAGATACGCAGTATTTT.

This clone showed up just a few times. V usage is TRBV30 and J usage is TRBJ2-3; D not certain. From germline, CDR1 is GTSNPN and CDR2 SVGIG (reference sequence). The CDR3 runs 14 residues. V lost 1 base to trimming and J lost 4 bases, with 12 bases between them. CDR3: CAWSAQNFADTQYF. CDR3 nucleotides: TGTGCCTGGAGTGCCCAGAATTTTGCAGATACGCAGTATTTT.

The V and J genes are TRBV4-1 and TRBJ2-1, with TRBD2 matching 10 bases. Germline V gene lookup returns CDR1 MGHRA and CDR2 YSYEKL. The CDR3 totals 16 residues. J was trimmed by 5 bases and V by 2 bases; bases with no gene match: 6. The CDR3 spells CASSQLGSGRNNEQFF. CDR3 DNA sequence: TGCGCCAGCAGCCAACTTGGTAGCGGGAGGAACAATGAGCAGTTCTTC.

This clone has only a few counts. The chain links TRBV4-1 to TRBJ1-5, with D uncertain. There are 14 residues in the CDR3. V lost 1 base and J 1 base, leaving 5 bases between the germline ends. CDR1 is MGHRA, CDR2 YSYEKL, per germline. CDR3 sequence: CASSQVQSNQPQHF. In DNA, the CDR3 is TGCGCCAGCAGCCAAGTTCAGAGCAATCAGCCCCAGCATTTT.

The chain combines TRBV24-1 with TRBJ2-5; 8 positions match TRBD2. The CDR3 has 15 residues. Germline V CDR1 and CDR2: KGHDR, SFDVKD. V lost 2 bases, J lost 5 bases, and 6 bases stayed unmatched. CDR3 sequence: CATSDSRGGGETQYF. The CDR3 coding sequence is TGTGCCACCAGTGATTCCCGGGGGGGCGGGGAGACCCAGTACTTC.

The CDR3 here is CASSHPYAGRVSQYF. In DNA, the CDR3 is TGCGCCAGCAGCCATCCGTACGCGGGTCGGGTGTCCCAGTACTTC. V usage is TRBV4-1 and J usage is TRBJ2-5, with D perhaps TRBD2 (5 bases). Trimming pared 3 bases from V and 9 bases from J, leaving 20 bases between. Germline CDR1 reads MGHRA; CDR2 reads YSYEKL. The CDR3 consists of 15 residues.

The chain links TRBV12-3 or TRBV12-4 to TRBJ1-3, with D possibly being TRBD1 (6 bases). Trimming left V 7 bases short and J 6 bases short, with 13 bases between. The CDR3 sequence is 13 residues long. CDR3 protein: CASTGQSLNTIYF. In DNA form, the CDR3 reads TGTGCCAGCACCGGACAGAGTTTAAACACCATATATTTT.

The rearrangement links TRBV6-5 to TRBJ2-2, with D perhaps matching TRBD1 (7 bases). This CDR3 region has 16 residues. From germline, CDR1 is MNHEY and CDR2 SVGAGI. V was clipped by 1 base and J by 0 bases, with 9 bases between them. The CDR3 DNA reads as TGTGCCAGCAGTTACTTCAGGGGGGCGAACACCGGGGAGCTGTTTTTT. Protein product: CASSYFRGANTGELFF.

The V call is TRBV6-2 or TRBV6-3, the J call TRBJ1-2; D call uncertain. Germline assignment: CDR1 MNHEY and CDR2 SVGEGT. Trimming pared 2 bases from V and 2 bases from J, leaving 9 bases between. There are 14 residues in the CDR3. In DNA, the CDR3 is TGTGCCAGCAGTTACCGGGAGAGAAACTATGGCTACACCTTC. Protein product: CASSYRERNYGYTF.

The gene calls are TRBV5-8 and TRBJ2-6; the D gene is possibly TRBD1 (6 bases). V was clipped by 4 bases and J by 2 bases, with 16 bases between them. Germline CDR1 reads SGHTS; CDR2 reads YDEGEE. The CDR3 runs to 17 residues. Here the CDR3 DNA reads TGTGCCAGCAGCGAGAACCCGACAGGAGCTGGGGCCAACGTCCTGACTTTC. It translates to CASSENPTGAGANVLTF.

The V gene is TRBV30, the J gene TRBJ2-6; no clear D gene. CDR1 GTSNPN and CDR2 SVGIG come from the germline V gene (reference sequence). The V end lost 6 bases, the J end lost 1 base, and 16 bases lay between the germline ends. There are 16 residues in the CDR3. The CDR3 region is CACTTTSFSGANVLTF. The CDR3 DNA follows: TGTGCCTGTACGACAACAAGTTTTTCTGGGGCCAACGTCCTGACTTTC.

This rearrangement joins TRBV11-3 to TRBJ1-3, with D unresolved. Germline CDR1 SGHNT, CDR2 YENEEA. CDR3 length: 14 amino acids. V shed 4 bases and J shed 4 bases, with 11 bases lying between them. CDR3 sequence (DNA): TGTGCCAGCAGCTCGCTGACCGGGGGAAACACCATATATTTT. Translated, it gives CASSSLTGGNTIYF.